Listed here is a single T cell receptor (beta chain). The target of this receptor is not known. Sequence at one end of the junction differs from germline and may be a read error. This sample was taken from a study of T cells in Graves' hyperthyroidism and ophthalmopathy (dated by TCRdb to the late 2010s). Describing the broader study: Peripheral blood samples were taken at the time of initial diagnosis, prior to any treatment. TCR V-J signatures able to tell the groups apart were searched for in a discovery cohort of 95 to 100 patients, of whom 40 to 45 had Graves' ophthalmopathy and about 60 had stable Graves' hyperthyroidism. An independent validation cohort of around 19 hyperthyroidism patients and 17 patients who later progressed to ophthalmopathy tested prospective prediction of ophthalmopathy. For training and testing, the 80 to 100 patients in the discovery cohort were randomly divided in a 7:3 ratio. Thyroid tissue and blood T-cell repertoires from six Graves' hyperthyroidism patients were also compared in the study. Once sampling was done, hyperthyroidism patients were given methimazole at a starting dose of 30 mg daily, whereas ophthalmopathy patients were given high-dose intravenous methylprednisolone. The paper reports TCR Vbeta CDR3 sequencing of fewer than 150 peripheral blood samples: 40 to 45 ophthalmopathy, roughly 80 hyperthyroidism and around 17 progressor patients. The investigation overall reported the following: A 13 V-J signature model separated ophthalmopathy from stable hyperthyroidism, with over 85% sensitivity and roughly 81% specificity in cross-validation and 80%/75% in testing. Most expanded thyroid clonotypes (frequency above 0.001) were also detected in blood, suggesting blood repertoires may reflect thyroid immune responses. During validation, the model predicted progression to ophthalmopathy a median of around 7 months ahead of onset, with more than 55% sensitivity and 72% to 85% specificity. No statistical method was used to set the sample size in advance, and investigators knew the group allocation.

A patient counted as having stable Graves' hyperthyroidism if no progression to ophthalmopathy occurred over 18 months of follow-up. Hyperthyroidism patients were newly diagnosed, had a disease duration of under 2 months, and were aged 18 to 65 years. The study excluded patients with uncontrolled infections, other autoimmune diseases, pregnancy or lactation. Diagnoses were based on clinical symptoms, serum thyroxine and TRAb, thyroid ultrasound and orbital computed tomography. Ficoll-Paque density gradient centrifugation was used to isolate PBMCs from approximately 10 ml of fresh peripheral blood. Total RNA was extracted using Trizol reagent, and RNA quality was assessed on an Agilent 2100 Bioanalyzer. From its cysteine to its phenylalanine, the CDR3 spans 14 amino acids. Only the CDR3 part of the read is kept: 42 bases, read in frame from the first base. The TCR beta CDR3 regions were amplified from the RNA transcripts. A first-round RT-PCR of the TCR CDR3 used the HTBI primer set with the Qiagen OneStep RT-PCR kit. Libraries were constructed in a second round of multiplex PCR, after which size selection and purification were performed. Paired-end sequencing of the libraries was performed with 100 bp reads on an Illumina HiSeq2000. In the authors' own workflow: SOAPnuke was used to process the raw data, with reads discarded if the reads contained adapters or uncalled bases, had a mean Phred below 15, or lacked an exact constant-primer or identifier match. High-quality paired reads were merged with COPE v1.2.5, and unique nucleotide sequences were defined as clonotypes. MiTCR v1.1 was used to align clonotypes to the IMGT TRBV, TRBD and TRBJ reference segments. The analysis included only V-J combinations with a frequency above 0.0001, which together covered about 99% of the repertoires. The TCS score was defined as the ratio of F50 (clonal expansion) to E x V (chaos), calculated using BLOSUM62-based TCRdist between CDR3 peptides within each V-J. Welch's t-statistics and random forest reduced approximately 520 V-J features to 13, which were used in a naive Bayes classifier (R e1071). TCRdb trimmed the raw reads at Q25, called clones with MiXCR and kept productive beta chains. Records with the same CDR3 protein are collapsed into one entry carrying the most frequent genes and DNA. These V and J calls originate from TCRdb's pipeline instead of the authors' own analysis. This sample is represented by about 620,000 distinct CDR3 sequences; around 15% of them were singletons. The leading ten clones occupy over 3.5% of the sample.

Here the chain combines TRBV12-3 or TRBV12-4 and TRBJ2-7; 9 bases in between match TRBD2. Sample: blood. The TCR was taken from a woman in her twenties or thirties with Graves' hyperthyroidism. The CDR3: CASSLAGRDYEQYF. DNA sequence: TGTGCCAGCAGTCTAGCGGGACGGGATTACGAGCAGTACTTC.